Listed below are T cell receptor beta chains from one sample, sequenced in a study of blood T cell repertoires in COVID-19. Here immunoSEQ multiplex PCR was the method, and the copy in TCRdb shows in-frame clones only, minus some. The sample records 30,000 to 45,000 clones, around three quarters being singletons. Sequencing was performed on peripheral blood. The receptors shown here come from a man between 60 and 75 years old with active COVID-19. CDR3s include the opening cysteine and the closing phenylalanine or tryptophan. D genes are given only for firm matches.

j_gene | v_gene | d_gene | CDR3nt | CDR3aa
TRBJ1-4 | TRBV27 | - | TGTGCCAGCAGGCGGGACTGGGCTGAAAAACTGTTTTTT | CASRRDWAEKLFF
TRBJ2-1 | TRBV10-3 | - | TGTGCCATCAGTCCAAGTGGAGGATCCAATGAGCAGTTCTTC | CAISPSGGSNEQFF
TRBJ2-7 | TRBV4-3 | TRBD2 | TGCGCCAGCAGCCAAGGACTAGCGGGAGGGCCCTACGAGCAGTACTTC | CASSQGLAGGPYEQYF
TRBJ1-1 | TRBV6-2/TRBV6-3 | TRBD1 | TGTGCCAGCAGTTACTCCTCCGGGACAGGTGAAGCTTTCTTT | CASSYSSGTGEAFF
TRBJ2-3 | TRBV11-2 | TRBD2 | TGTGCCAGCAGCCCGACTAGCGGGAGACGTGTCACAGATACGCAGTATTTT | CASSPTSGRRVTDTQYF
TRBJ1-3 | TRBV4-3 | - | TGCGCCAGCAGCCAAGTCACAGGGAGTTACTCTGGAAACACCATATATTTT | CASSQVTGSYSGNTIYF
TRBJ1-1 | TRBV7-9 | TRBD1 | TGTGCCAGCAGCTCCTTAATCACAGGGGGCACTGAAGCTTTCTTT | CASSSLITGGTEAFF
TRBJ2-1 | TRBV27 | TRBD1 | TGTGCCAGCAGTCCCGGGACAGGAAATGAGCAGTTCTTC | CASSPGTGNEQFF
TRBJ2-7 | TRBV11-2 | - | TGTGCCAGCAGCTTCCCAGGGCAGCCCTACGAGCAGTACTTC | CASSFPGQPYEQYF
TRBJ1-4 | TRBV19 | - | TGTGCCAGTAGTGACAGGCCCAGGACTAATGAAAAACTGTTTTTT | CASSDRPRTNEKLFF
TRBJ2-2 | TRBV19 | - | TGTGCCAGTAGTATTCGGGGTGGGGAGCTGTTTTTT | CASSIRGGELFF
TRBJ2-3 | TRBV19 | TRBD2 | TGTGCCAGTAGGGTAGCGGGCGATACGCAGTATTTT | CASRVAGDTQYF
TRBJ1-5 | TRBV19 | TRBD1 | TGTGCCAGTAGTCCAACAGGGGGCGACCAGCCCCAGCATTTT | CASSPTGGDQPQHF
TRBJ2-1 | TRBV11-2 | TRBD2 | TGTGCCAGCAGCCCCGGGACTAGCGGGTTAAATGAGCAGTTCTTC | CASSPGTSGLNEQFF
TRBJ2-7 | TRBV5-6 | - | TGTGCCAGCAGCTTGGTCAGGAATTCCTACGAGCAGTACTTC | CASSLVRNSYEQYF
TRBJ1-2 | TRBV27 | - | TGTGCCAGCAGTTTGACATATCCCGTTACCGGCTACACCTTC | CASSLTYPVTGYTF
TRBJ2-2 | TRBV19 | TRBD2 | TGTGCCACCCCCATGGGAGGGAGCGGGAGAGGGACCGGGGAGCTGTTTTTT | CATPMGGSGRGTGELFF
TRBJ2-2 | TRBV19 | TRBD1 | TGTGCCAGTAGTATGACAGGGCTCGTCGGGGAGCTGTTTTTT | CASSMTGLVGELFF
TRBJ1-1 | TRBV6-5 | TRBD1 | TGTGCCAGCAGTTACACATGGACAGGGGGCACTGAAGCTTTCTTT | CASSYTWTGGTEAFF
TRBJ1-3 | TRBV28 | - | TGTGCCAGCAGTACGGGCTCTGGAAACACCATATATTTT | CASSTGSGNTIYF
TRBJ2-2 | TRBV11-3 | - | TGTGCCAGCAGCCCCAGGCCCACCCGAGGGTCCGGGGAGCTGTTTTTT | CASSPRPTRGSGELFF
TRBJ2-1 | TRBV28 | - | TGTGCCAGCAGTTTATGGGAGGAAGAGGGCTCCTACAATGAGCAGTTCTTC | CASSLWEEEGSYNEQFF
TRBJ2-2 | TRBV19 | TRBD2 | TGTGCCAGTAGTCCGGTCGAGCGGGGGGGCACCGGGGAGCTGTTTTTT | CASSPVERGGTGELFF